This entry concerns a single T cell receptor (beta chain). The data originate from a study of metastatic and nonmetastatic thyroid tumors. Nobody among the patients had been given any treatment before thyroid surgery. TCRdb re-analyzed the PCR reads through MiXCR. This sample yields fewer than 20,000 clones, of which 25% to 30% are seen a single time; roughly 24% belongs to the top ten. The CDR3 is made up of 16 amino acids. Trimming at V came to 0 bases and at J to 3 bases, leaving 7 bases not matched to a gene. Germline CDR1 reads MGHRA; CDR2 reads YSYEKL. The chain couples TRBV4-1 to TRBJ2-7; TRBD1 matches at 8 bases. The TCR comes from a male donor with papillary thyroid cancer or a benign thyroid nodule (not recorded which). Some clones in this sample may be carry-over from other donors' samples. Material: tumor tissue. The CDR3 DNA reads as TGCGCCAGCAGCCAAGATCTATACAGGGGGATCTACGAGCAGTACTTC. Translated, it gives CASSQDLYRGIYEQYF.